The clone carrying this T cell receptor (beta chain) has more than one count but fewer than ten. The data stem from a study of T cells after yellow fever vaccination. A single record per CDR3 protein comes from TCRdb applying MiXCR to the 5' RACE reads. This table holds fewer than 400,000 distinct CDR3 sequences, approximately 5.7% found once. Germline assignment: CDR1 SGHNT and CDR2 YENEEA. V shed 5 bases and J 4 bases; nucleotides not matched to a gene: 9. The CDR3 sequence is 16 residues long. This sample comprised PBMCs, obtained 5 days after the yellow fever booster vaccination. The rearrangement joins TRBV11-3 to TRBJ2-7; 12 nucleotides align to TRBD2. The TCR originated in a man aged 30 to 45 who received the YFV17D yellow fever vaccine. Here the CDR3 reads CASSASGTSGSYEQYF. The CDR3, as DNA: TGTGCCAGCAGCGCCTCCGGGACTAGCGGGTCTTACGAGCAGTACTTC.